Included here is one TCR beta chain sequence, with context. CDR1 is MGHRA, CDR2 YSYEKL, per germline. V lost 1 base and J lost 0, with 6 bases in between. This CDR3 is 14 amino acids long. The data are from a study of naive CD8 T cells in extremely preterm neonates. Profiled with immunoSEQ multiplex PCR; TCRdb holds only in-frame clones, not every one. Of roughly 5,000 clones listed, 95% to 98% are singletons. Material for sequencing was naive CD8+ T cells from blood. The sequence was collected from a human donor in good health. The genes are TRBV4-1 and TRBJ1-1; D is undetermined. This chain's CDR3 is CASSQGSVNTEAFF. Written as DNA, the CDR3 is TGCGCCAGCAGCCAAGGTAGTGTGAACACTGAAGCTTTCTTT.